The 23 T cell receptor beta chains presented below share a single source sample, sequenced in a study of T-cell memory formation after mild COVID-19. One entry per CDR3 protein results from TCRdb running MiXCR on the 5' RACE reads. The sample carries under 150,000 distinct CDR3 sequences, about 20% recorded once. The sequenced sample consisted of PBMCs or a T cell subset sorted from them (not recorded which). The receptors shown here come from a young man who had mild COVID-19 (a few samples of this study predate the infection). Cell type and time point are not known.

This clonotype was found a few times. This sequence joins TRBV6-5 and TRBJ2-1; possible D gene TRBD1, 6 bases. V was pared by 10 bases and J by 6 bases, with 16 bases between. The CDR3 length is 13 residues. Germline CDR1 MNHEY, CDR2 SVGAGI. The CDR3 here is CATAGVGPNEQFF. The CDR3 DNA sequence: TGTGCCACCGCAGGGGTTGGCCCCAATGAGCAGTTCTTC.

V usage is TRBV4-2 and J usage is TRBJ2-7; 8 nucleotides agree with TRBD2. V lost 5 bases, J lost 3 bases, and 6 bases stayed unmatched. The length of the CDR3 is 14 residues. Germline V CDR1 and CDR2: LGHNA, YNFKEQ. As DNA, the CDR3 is TGTGCCAGCAGCTTTCCGGGACTAGGCTACGAGCAGTACTTC. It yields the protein CASSFPGLGYEQYF.

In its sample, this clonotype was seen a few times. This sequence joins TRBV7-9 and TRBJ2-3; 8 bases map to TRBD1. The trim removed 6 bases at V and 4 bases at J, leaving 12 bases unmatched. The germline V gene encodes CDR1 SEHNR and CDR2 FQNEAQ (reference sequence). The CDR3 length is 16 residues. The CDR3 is CASRAGTGTTADTQYF. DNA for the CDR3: TGTGCCAGCAGGGCTGGGACAGGCACAACGGCAGATACGCAGTATTTT.

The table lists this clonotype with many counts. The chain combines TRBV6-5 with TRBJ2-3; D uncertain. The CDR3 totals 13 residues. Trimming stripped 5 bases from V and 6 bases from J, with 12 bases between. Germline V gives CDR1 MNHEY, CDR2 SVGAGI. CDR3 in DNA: TGTGCCAGCAGTCACATACGGCAGGATACGCAGTATTTT. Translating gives CASSHIRQDTQYF.

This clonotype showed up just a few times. The CDR3 DNA reads as TGTGCCAGCAGCGTAGATGCCGGGACTCAGGACGATGAGCAGTTCTTC. Its translation: CASSVDAGTQDDEQFF. The chain links TRBV9 to TRBJ2-1; D is perhaps TRBD2 (6 bases). The CDR3 length is 16 residues. From germline, CDR1 is SGDLS and CDR2 YYNGEE. V was clipped by 0 bases and J by 8 bases, with 18 bases between them.

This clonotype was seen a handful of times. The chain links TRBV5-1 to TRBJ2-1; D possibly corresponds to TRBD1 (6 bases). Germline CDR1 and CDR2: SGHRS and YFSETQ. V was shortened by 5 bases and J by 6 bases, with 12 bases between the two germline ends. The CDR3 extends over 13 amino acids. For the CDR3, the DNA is TGCGCCAGCAGTCCAACAGGGAGCAATGAGCAGTTCTTC. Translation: CASSPTGSNEQFF.

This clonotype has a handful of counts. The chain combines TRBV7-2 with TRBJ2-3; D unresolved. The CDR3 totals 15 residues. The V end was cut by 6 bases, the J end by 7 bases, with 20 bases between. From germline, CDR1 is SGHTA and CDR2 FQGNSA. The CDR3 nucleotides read TGTGCCAGCAGGGAAGCTGGACGGGCCCCGAATACGCAGTATTTT. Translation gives CASREAGRAPNTQYF. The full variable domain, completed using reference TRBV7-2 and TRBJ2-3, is GAGVSQSPSNKVTEKGKDVELRCDPISGHTALYWYRQSLGQGLEFLIYFQGNSAPDKSGLPSDRFSAERTGGSVSTLTIQRTQQEDSAVYLCASREAGRAPNTQYFGPGTRLTVL.

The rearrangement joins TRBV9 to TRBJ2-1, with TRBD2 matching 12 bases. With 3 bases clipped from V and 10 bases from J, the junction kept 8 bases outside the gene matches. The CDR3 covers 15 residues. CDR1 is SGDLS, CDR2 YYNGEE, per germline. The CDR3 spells CASSAASGGAREQFF. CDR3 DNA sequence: TGTGCCAGCAGCGCCGCTAGCGGGGGGGCCAGAGAGCAGTTCTTC.

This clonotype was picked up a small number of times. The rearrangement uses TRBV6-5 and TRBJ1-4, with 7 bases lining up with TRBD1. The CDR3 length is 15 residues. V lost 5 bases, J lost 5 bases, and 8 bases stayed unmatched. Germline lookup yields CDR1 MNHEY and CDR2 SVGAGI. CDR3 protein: CASSTTGALNEKLFF. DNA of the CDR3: TGTGCCAGCAGTACTACAGGGGCGTTAAATGAAAAACTGTTTTTT.

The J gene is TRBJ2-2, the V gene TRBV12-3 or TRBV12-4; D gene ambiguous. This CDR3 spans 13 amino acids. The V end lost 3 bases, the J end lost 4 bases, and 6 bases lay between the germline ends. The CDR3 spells CASSLGSTGELFF. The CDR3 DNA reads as TGTGCCAGCAGTTTGGGCAGCACCGGGGAGCTGTTTTTT.

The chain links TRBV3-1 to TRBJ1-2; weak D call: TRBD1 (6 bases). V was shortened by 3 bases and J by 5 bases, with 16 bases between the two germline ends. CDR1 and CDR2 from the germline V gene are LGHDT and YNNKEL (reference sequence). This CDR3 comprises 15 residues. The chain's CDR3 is CASSHWTVPGYGYTF. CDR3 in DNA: TGTGCCAGCAGCCATTGGACAGTTCCCGGGTATGGCTACACCTTC.

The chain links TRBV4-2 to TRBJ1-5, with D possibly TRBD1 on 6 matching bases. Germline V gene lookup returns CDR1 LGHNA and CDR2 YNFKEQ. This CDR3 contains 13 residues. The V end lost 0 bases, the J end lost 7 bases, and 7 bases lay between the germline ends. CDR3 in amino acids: CASSQDGGQPQHF. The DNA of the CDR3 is TGTGCCAGCAGCCAAGATGGGGGCCAGCCCCAGCATTTT.

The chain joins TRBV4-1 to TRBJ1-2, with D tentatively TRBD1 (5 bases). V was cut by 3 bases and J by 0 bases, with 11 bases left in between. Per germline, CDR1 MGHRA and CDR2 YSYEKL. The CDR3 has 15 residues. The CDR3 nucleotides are TGCGCCAGCAGCCAGAGGGGTAATCCTAACTATGGCTACACCTTC. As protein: CASSQRGNPNYGYTF.

CDR3 coding DNA: TGTGCCAGCAGCTTGGGGCAGGGGGCTTACGAGCAGTACGTC. Residues: CASSLGQGAYEQYV. V gene TRBV5-5 combines with J gene TRBJ2-7; 8 positions match TRBD1. From germline, CDR1 is SGHKS and CDR2 YYEKEE (reference sequence). The CDR3 has 14 residues. The V segment lost 0 bases and the J segment 4 bases; nucleotides outside the gene matches: 3.

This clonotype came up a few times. In DNA form, the CDR3 reads TGCAGTGCTAGAGATCCAGGGGTGTGGACTGAAGCTTTCTTT. Translation gives CSARDPGVWTEAFF. The chain couples TRBV20-1 to TRBJ1-1, with TRBD1 as a possible D gene (6 bases). The CDR3 runs to 14 residues. Germline CDR1 is DFQATT and CDR2 is SNEGSKA (reference sequence). The V end was cut by 0 bases, the J end by 5 bases, with 13 bases between.

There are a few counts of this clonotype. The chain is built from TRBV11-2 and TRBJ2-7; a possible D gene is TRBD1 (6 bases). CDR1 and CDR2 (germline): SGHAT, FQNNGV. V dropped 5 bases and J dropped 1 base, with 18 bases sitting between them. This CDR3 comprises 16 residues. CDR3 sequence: CASSTLRGSPSYEQYF. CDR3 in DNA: TGTGCCAGCAGCACTCTCAGGGGCTCCCCTTCCTACGAGCAGTACTTC.

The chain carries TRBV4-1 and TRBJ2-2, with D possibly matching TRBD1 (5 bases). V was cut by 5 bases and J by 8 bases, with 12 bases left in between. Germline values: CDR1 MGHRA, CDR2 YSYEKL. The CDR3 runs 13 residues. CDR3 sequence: CASSSRAGGELFF. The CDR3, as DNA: TGCGCCAGCAGCTCGCGAGCAGGGGGGGAGCTGTTTTTT.

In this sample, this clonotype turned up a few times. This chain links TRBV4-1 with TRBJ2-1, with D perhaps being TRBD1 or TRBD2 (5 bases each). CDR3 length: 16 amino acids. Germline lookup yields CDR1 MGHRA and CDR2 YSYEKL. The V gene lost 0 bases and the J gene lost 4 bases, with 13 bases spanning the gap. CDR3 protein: CASSQERGQIYNEQFF. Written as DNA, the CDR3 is TGCGCCAGCAGCCAAGAGAGGGGCCAGATTTACAATGAGCAGTTCTTC.

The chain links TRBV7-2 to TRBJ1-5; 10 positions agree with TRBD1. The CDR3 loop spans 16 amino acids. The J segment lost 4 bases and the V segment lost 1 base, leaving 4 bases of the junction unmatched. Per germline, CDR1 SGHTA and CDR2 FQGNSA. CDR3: CASSLGTGGGNQPQHF. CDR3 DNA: TGTGCCAGCAGCTTAGGGACAGGGGGAGGGAATCAGCCCCAGCATTTT. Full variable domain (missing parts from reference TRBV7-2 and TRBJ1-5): GAGVSQSPSNKVTEKGKDVELRCDPISGHTALYWYRQSLGQGLEFLIYFQGNSAPDKSGLPSDRFSAERTGGSVSTLTIQRTQQEDSAVYLCASSLGTGGGNQPQHFGDGTRLSIL.

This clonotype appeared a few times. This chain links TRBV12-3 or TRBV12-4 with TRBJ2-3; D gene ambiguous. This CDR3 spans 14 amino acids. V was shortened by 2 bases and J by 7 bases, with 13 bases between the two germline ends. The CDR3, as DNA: TGTGCCAGCAGTTTATCCTGGCCCGGAAATACGCAGTATTTT. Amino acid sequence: CASSLSWPGNTQYF.

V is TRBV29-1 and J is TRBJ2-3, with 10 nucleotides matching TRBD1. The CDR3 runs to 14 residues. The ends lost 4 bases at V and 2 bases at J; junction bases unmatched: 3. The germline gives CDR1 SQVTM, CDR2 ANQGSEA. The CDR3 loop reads CSVGTGGFTDTQYF. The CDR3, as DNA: TGCAGCGTTGGGACAGGGGGTTTCACAGATACGCAGTATTTT.

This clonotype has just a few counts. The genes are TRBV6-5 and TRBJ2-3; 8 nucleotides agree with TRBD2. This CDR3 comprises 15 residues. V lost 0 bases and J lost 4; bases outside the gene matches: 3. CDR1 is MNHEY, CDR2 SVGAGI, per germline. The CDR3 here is CASSYSGLVADTQYF. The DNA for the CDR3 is TGTGCCAGCAGTTACTCGGGACTAGTGGCAGATACGCAGTATTTT.

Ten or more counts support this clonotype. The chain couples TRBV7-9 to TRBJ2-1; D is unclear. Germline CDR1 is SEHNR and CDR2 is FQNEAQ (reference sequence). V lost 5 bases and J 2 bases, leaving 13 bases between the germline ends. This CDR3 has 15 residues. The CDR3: CASSLTAIAYNEQFF. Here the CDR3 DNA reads TGTGCCAGCAGCCTGACTGCCATCGCCTACAATGAGCAGTTCTTC.